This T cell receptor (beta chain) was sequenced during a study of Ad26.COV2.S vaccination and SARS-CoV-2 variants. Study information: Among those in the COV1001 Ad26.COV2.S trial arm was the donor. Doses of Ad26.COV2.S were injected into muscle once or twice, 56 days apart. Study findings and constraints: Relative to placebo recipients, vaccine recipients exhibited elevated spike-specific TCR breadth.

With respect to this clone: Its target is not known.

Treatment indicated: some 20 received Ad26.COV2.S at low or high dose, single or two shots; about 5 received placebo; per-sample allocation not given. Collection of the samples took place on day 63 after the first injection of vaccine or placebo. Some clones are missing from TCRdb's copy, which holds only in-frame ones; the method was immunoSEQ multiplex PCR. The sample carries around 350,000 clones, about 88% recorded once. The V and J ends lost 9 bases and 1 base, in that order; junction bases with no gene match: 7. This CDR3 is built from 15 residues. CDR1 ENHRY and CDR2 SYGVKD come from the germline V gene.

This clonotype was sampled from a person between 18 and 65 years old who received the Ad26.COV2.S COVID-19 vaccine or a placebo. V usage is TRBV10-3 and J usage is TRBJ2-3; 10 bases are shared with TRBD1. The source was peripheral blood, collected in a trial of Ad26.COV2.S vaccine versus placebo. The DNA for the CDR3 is TGTGCCATAGGACTCGGGACAGGGGGCACAGATACGCAGTATTTT. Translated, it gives CAIGLGTGGTDTQYF.